One and the same sample provided the 20 T cell receptor beta chains below, sequenced in a study of T cell responses to AZD1222 COVID-19 vaccine. TCRdb's table, derived via immunoSEQ multiplex PCR, lists solely in-frame clones and lacks some. The sample carries about 150,000 clones, about nine tenths recorded once. The sequencing used peripheral blood, collected 28 days after the second AZD1222 dose. These receptor sequences come from an adult who received the AZD1222 COVID-19 vaccine.

CDR3 sequence: CASSPGTAGYTF. In nucleotides, the CDR3 is TGTGCCAGCAGCCCCGGGACAGCTGGCTACACCTTC. The chain uses TRBV6-6 and TRBJ1-2; 7 positions match TRBD1. This CDR3 contains 12 residues. The V and J ends lost 6 bases and 7 bases, in that order; junction bases with no gene match: 5. Germline V gives CDR1 MNHNY, CDR2 SVGAGI (reference sequence).

This clone showed up just once. V usage is TRBV28 and J usage is TRBJ1-4, with 7 bases identical to TRBD1. Germline V lookup: CDR1 MDHEN, CDR2 SYDVKM. V was pared by 6 bases and J by 12 bases, with 1 base of the junction left unmatched. This CDR3 comprises 10 residues. CDR3 in DNA: TGTGCCAGCAGAAGGGGGCAACTGTTTTTT. It translates to CASRRGQLFF.

The rearrangement uses TRBV5-1 and TRBJ2-4; 8 bases line up with TRBD1. After removal of 4 bases from V and 3 bases from J, the junction contained 6 bases not matched to a gene. CDR1 SGHRS and CDR2 YFSETQ come from the germline V gene. The CDR3 runs 15 residues. The CDR3 here is CASSLRTGSKNIQYF. CDR3 in DNA: TGCGCCAGCAGCCTGCGGACAGGGAGCAAAAACATTCAGTACTTC. Based on the CDR3 plus reference TRBV5-1 and TRBJ2-4, the full variable domain is KAGVTQTPRYLIKTRGQQVTLSCSPISGHRSVSWYQQTPGQGLQFLFEYFSETQRNKGNFPGRFSGRQFSNSRSEMNVSTLELGDSALYLCASSLRTGSKNIQYFGAGTRLSVL.

This sequence joins TRBV5-5 and TRBJ1-1, with D uncertain. From germline, CDR1 is SGHKS and CDR2 YYEKEE (reference sequence). The CDR3 spans 13 residues. V was shortened by 4 bases and J by 3 bases, with 10 bases between the two germline ends. The CDR3 loop reads CASSGTTYTEAFF. CDR3 nucleotides: TGTGCCAGCAGCGGTACTACGTACACTGAAGCTTTCTTT.

The chain joins TRBV27 to TRBJ1-1, with D tentatively TRBD1 (6 bases). Per germline, CDR1 MNHEY and CDR2 SMNVEV (reference sequence). The CDR3 totals 15 residues. Between the trimmed V and J ends, which lost 1 base and 5 bases, there was a span of 14 bases. The CDR3 DNA is TGTGCCAGCAGTTTATTGCGGGGGGCAGGTACTGAAGCTTTCTTT. It encodes CASSLLRGAGTEAFF.

This clone showed up just a few times. This sequence joins TRBV6-2 or TRBV6-3 and TRBJ1-1; D gene uncertain. Germline CDR1 and CDR2: MNHEY and SVGEGT. V was trimmed by 4 bases and J by 4 bases, leaving 10 bases between them. The CDR3 covers 13 residues. For the CDR3, the DNA is TGTGCCAGCAGTTTCGCGACTTTCACTGAAGCTTTCTTT. Amino acids: CASSFATFTEAFF.

The chain uses TRBV7-6 and TRBJ1-3, with TRBD1 matching 7 bases. Germline V CDR1 and CDR2: SGHVS, FNYEAQ. The CDR3 has 16 amino acids. The ends lost 4 bases at V and 1 base at J; junction bases unmatched: 7. CDR3 in amino acids: CASSSRQGSSGNTIYF. The CDR3, as DNA: TGTGCCAGCAGCTCAAGACAGGGATCTTCTGGAAACACCATATATTTT.

The V gene is TRBV5-6, the J gene TRBJ1-1; the D gene is possibly TRBD1 (5 bases). V gave up 1 base and J gave up 5 bases, with 12 bases separating them. CDR1 and CDR2 (germline): SGHDT, YYEEEE. The CDR3 consists of 14 residues. The CDR3 is CASSLSPPGTEAFF. The CDR3 region has the DNA TGTGCCAGCAGCTTGTCTCCACCAGGGACTGAAGCTTTCTTT.

The chain couples TRBV18 to TRBJ2-5; weak D call: TRBD1 (5 bases). Germline CDR1 and CDR2: KGHSH and LQKENI. The V end was cut by 5 bases, the J end by 5 bases, with 24 bases between. The CDR3 loop spans 17 amino acids. CDR3 coding DNA: TGTGCCAGCTCAGTCACGGCAGGGTTAGATTTTCTTGAGACCCAGTACTTC. As protein: CASSVTAGLDFLETQYF.

This clone turned up a few times. The CDR3 nucleotides are TGTGCCAGCAGTTATCTTGGGAGACTAGCGGGAGGGGACGATACGCAGTATTTT. It specifies CASSYLGRLAGGDDTQYF. The chain links TRBV28 to TRBJ2-3, with 14 positions matching TRBD2. The germline gives CDR1 MDHEN, CDR2 SYDVKM. V dropped 4 bases and J dropped 6; count of bases not matched to a gene: 12. This CDR3 has 18 amino acids.

The rearrangement uses TRBV19 and TRBJ2-1; TRBD2 matches 12 bases. The CDR3 sequence is 16 residues long. V was clipped by 7 bases and J by 9 bases; unmatched bases: 13. Germline V gene sequence: CDR1 LNHDA, CDR2 SQIVND (reference sequence). The CDR3 sequence is CASTPGSGLAGFEQFF. DNA of the CDR3: TGTGCCAGTACTCCCGGTAGTGGACTAGCGGGATTTGAGCAGTTCTTC.

Notes on this clone: Other DNA variants within this sample encode the same CDR3. V is TRBV27 and J is TRBJ2-7; 7 bases match TRBD1. V shed 6 bases and J 4 bases; nucleotides not matched to a gene: 3. From germline, CDR1 is MNHEY and CDR2 SMNVEV (reference sequence). This CDR3 has 12 residues. The CDR3 sequence: CASSPTGYEQYF. Written as DNA, the CDR3 is TGTGCCAGCAGCCCGACAGGGTACGAGCAGTACTTC.

This chain links TRBV12-3 or TRBV12-4 with TRBJ1-2; D remains unclear. Trimming took 5 bases from V and 2 from J, leaving 3 bases between them. The CDR3 is made up of 11 amino acids. This CDR3 reads CASSRNYGYTF. The CDR3 DNA reads as TGTGCCAGCAGTCGGAACTATGGCTACACCTTC.

This chain links TRBV7-2 with TRBJ2-2, with D unresolved. This CDR3 spans 13 amino acids. Germline V CDR1 and CDR2: SGHTA, FQGNSA. Trimming left V 5 bases short and J 6 bases short, with 10 bases between. The CDR3 reads CASSRPGPGELFF. The DNA of the CDR3 is TGTGCCAGCAGCCGACCCGGGCCCGGGGAGCTGTTTTTT.

The chain links TRBV18 to TRBJ2-2; the match to TRBD2 covers 9 bases. V lost 0 bases to trimming and J lost 6 bases; unmatched junction nucleotides: 2. Germline CDR1 KGHSH, CDR2 LQKENI. There are 15 residues in the CDR3. This CDR3 reads CASSPPGTSSGELFF. CDR3 nucleotides: TGTGCCAGCTCACCACCAGGGACTAGCTCCGGGGAGCTGTTTTTT.

This rearrangement joins TRBV2 to TRBJ1-5, with D unresolved. This CDR3 is 15 amino acids long. Trimming removed 2 bases from V and 0 bases from J, with 8 bases in between. Per germline, CDR1 SNHLY and CDR2 FYNNEI. CDR3 sequence: CASSEYGYSNQPQHF. CDR3 sequence (DNA): TGTGCCAGCAGTGAATATGGTTATAGCAATCAGCCCCAGCATTTT.

This clone was detected once. This sequence joins TRBV6-4 and TRBJ1-5; TRBD1 aligns across 7 bases. The CDR3 runs to 13 residues. V lost 9 bases, J lost 5 bases, and 7 bases stayed unmatched. Germline V CDR1 and CDR2: MRHNA, SNTAGT. CDR3 coding DNA: TGTGCCAGAGACGCTCAGGGGGATCAGCCCCAGCATTTT. Translation: CARDAQGDQPQHF.

V is TRBV9 and J is TRBJ2-7; TRBD1 matches at 9 bases. Germline V gene sequence: CDR1 SGDLS, CDR2 YYNGEE. The ends lost 0 bases at V and 6 bases at J; junction bases unmatched: 7. This CDR3 region has 15 residues. The CDR3 DNA sequence: TGTGCCAGCAGCGTAGAGGGACAGGGAGTCTTCGAGCAGTACTTC. The encoded protein is CASSVEGQGVFEQYF.

Written as DNA, the CDR3 is TGTGCCAGCAGTTTACGGACTTCCAACTATGGCTACACCTTC. It is translated as CASSLRTSNYGYTF. The chain couples TRBV28 to TRBJ1-2; D not resolved. The CDR3 runs 14 residues. The V gene's germline CDR1 is MDHEN and CDR2 SYDVKM. V lost 2 bases, J lost 2 bases, and 9 bases lay in between.

This clone was seen more than once but under ten times. The chain joins TRBV7-3 to TRBJ2-2; D might be TRBD1 (6 bases). Trimming took 5 bases from V and 3 from J, leaving 10 bases between them. CDR3 length equals 14 residues. The V gene's germline CDR1 is SGHTA and CDR2 FQGTGA. The CDR3 is CASSRDTDTGELFF. The CDR3 nucleotides read TGTGCCAGCAGCCGGGACACCGACACCGGGGAGCTGTTTTTT. The variable domain in full, completed from reference TRBV7-3 and TRBJ2-2, reads GAGVSQTPSNKVTEKGKYVELRCDPISGHTALYWYRQSLGQGPEFLIYFQGTGAADDSGLPNDRFFAVRPEGSVSTLKIQRTERGDSAVYLCASSRDTDTGELFFGEGSRLTVL.